These T cell receptor beta chains were read from a single sample in a study of blood T cells in healthy people across ages. Using its own MiXCR run on the 5' RACE reads, TCRdb lists one record per CDR3 protein. The sample holds hundreds of thousands of distinct CDR3 sequences, around 29% seen once. What was sequenced was blood. The receptors shown here come from a woman between 65 and 79 years old in good health. The CDR3 runs from the conserved cysteine through the conserved F or W. Each record gives: V gene, J gene, D gene, clone size, CDR3 DNA, CDR3 protein. A D gene is named only where the DNA matches it firmly. Size is omitted from some rows. Given values are once, few, many or a class for expanded clones.

>TRBV12-3/TRBV12-4|TRBJ2-1|-|-
TGTGCCAGCAGTTTCCCGAGACTAGAAGAACAGCAGTTCTTC
CASSFPRLEEQQFF
>TRBV11-3|TRBJ2-1|-|-
TGTGCCAGCAGCCTCCTCGAGGTACAGTTCTTC
CASSLLEVQFF
>TRBV7-3|TRBJ2-3|-|few
TGTGCCAGCAGCTTAACCGTAGCGGATACGCAGTATTTT
CASSLTVADTQYF
>TRBV2|TRBJ2-7|-|-
TGTGCCAGCGGGCAGAGCGAGCAGTACTTC
CASGQSEQYF
>TRBV19|TRBJ2-7|TRBD1|-
TGTGCCAGGCCAGGGGGCTTCACCTACGAGCAGTACTTC
CARPGGFTYEQYF
>TRBV15|TRBJ2-5|TRBD2|few
TGTGCCACCAGCAGAGGGACTAGCGTGGACGGGACCCAGTACTTC
CATSRGTSVDGTQYF
>TRBV4-3|TRBJ2-6|-|many
TGCGCCAGCAGCCAAGATGGGAGCTCTGGGGCCAACGTCCTGACTTTC
CASSQDGSSGANVLTF
>TRBV2|TRBJ2-3|TRBD2|few
TGTGCCACCGGCGGGCTAGCGGCTACAGATACGCAGTATTTT
CATGGLAATDTQYF
>TRBV6-1|TRBJ1-4|-|few
TGTGCCAGCAGTGATACGGGGAAACTGTTTTTT
CASSDTGKLFF
>TRBV28|TRBJ2-1|TRBD2|-
TGTGCCAGCACCAAGCGGGAGTGGGAGCAGTTCTTC
CASTKREWEQFF
>TRBV7-2|TRBJ1-2|-|-
TGTGCCAGCACCGAACAGGCCCACGCCTATGGCTACACCTTC
CASTEQAHAYGYTF
>TRBV29-1|TRBJ2-4|TRBD2|-
TGCAGCGTTGAAGACGGACTAGCGGTAGGGGACATTCAGTACTTC
CSVEDGLAVGDIQYF
>TRBV29-1|TRBJ2-1|-|-
TGCAGCGGCCGGGACTCCTACAATGAGCAGTTCTTC
CSGRDSYNEQFF
>TRBV28|TRBJ2-7|-|-
TGTGCCAGCAGTTCATCTGGGGCAGGTTGGGACTTC
CASSSSGAGWDF
>TRBV28|TRBJ1-1|TRBD1|few
TGTGCCAGCAGTTCAAGCGGGGACAGGGGCCGTGAAGCTTTCTTT
CASSSSGDRGREAFF
>TRBV28|TRBJ2-5|TRBD2|many
TGTGCCAGCAGTTTGTCCGACACTAGCGGGAAGGCGACCCAGTACTTC
CASSLSDTSGKATQYF
>TRBV9|TRBJ2-1|TRBD2|few
TGTGCCAGCAGCGTAGCGGGAGGATCATACAATGAGCAGTTCTTC
CASSVAGGSYNEQFF
>TRBV28|TRBJ2-1|-|-
TGTGCCAGCAGTTTGGAACGGGTCGAAAGCTCCTACAATGAGCAGTTCTTC
CASSLERVESSYNEQFF
>TRBV6-5|TRBJ2-7|-|-
TGTGCCAGCAGTTACCAGGTTTCGCGGGGGACAACCTACGAGCAGTACTTC
CASSYQVSRGTTYEQYF
>TRBV28|TRBJ2-1|-|many
TGTGCAACGCTGTCTCGCTCCTACAATGAGCAGTTCTTC
CATLSRSYNEQFF
>TRBV3-1|TRBJ2-2|-|-
TGTGCCAGCAGCCGGGCGAACACCGGGGAGCTGTTTTTT
CASSRANTGELFF
>TRBV27|TRBJ1-2|-|-
TGTGCCAGCAGTTTTAACGGTATGGGCTACACCTTC
CASSFNGMGYTF
>TRBV15|TRBJ2-2|-|few
TGTGCCACCAGCAGCGACGGCGGGGAGCTGTTTTTT
CATSSDGGELFF
>TRBV7-9|TRBJ2-3|TRBD2|-
TGTGCCAGCAGTGGGACTAGCGGGAGCCGAGAGCCTAGCACAGATACGCAGTATTTT
CASSGTSGSREPSTDTQYF
>TRBV20-1|TRBJ2-5|TRBD1|-
TGCAGTGCTAATCTCCGGGACAGGCTCCAAGAGACCCAGTACTTC
CSANLRDRLQETQYF
>TRBV28|TRBJ1-4|-|-
TGTGCCAGCGGTGAGACTGACAGGCGTACAACTAATGAAAAACTGTTTTTT
CASGETDRRTTNEKLFF
>TRBV29-1|TRBJ2-3|-|few
TGCAGCGTTGCTCGATCCGATACGCAGTATTTT
CSVARSDTQYF
>TRBV20-1|TRBJ2-1|TRBD2|few
TGCAGTGCTAGAGTGGGGACTAGCGGGAGTTCAGGCAATGAGCAGTTCTTC
CSARVGTSGSSGNEQFF
>TRBV5-1|TRBJ2-5|TRBD2|-
TGCGCCAGCAGCTTGGAGCGGGGGACACAAGAGACCCAGTACTTC
CASSLERGTQETQYF
>TRBV7-9|TRBJ2-1|-|few
TGTGCCAGCGGGGCGGGGAGCTCCTACAATGAGCAGTTCTTC
CASGAGSSYNEQFF
>TRBV28|TRBJ1-4|TRBD1|few
TGTGCCAGCAGTTTAGGGACAGGGGGGAGTCGTAATGAAAAACTGTTTTTT
CASSLGTGGSRNEKLFF
>TRBV4-2|TRBJ2-5|TRBD1|-
TGTGCCAGCAGCTTCCAGACAGGGCCACAAGAGACCCAGTACTTC
CASSFQTGPQETQYF
>TRBV12-3/TRBV12-4|TRBJ2-1|-|few
TGTGCCAGCACATCTGGGACGTTCGGTGAGCAGTTCTTC
CASTSGTFGEQFF
>TRBV20-1|TRBJ2-4|-|-
TGCAGTGCCCATGGACAGCTAGCCAAAAACATTCAGTACTTC
CSAHGQLAKNIQYF
>TRBV3-1|TRBJ1-2|TRBD1|-
TGTGCCAGCAGCCAACGACAGGGTGATGGCTACACCTTC
CASSQRQGDGYTF
>TRBV14|TRBJ1-1|TRBD1|-
TGTGCCAGCAGCCAAGATCTGACAGGGGGCACTGAAGCTTTCTTT
CASSQDLTGGTEAFF
>TRBV10-3|TRBJ1-1|TRBD1|few
TGTGCCATCAGTGAGTCTGTGACAGGGGGCGCGGGGATAGCTTTCTTT
CAISESVTGGAGIAFF
>TRBV7-9|TRBJ2-5|TRBD1|once
TGTGCCAGCAGCCCTCGACAGGGAGTCTTCGCAGAGACCCAGTACTTC
CASSPRQGVFAETQYF
>TRBV7-2|TRBJ2-6|-|-
TGTGCCAGCAGCCTGCCTCTCTCGGGTAGGGCCAACGTCCTGACTTTC
CASSLPLSGRANVLTF
>TRBV6-1|TRBJ1-4|-|-
TGTGCCAGCAGTGGATCGACGTCGACTAATGAAAAACTGTTTTTT
CASSGSTSTNEKLFF
>TRBV5-5|TRBJ2-5|-|few
TGTGCCAGCAGCATGGAGGGAGCAAGGAAAGAGACCCAGTACTTC
CASSMEGARKETQYF
>TRBV4-3|TRBJ1-2|TRBD1|few
TGCGCCAGCAGCCAATTAGGGGACAGAATAAACTATGGCTACACCTTC
CASSQLGDRINYGYTF
>TRBV12-3/TRBV12-4|TRBJ2-7|-|few
TGTGCCAGCAGTTTCGGACTCGAGCAGTACTTC
CASSFGLEQYF
>TRBV20-1|TRBJ2-7|-|-
TGCAGTGCTAGACCGACAGGAACCTACGAGCAGTACTTC
CSARPTGTYEQYF
>TRBV20-1|TRBJ2-5|TRBD1|-
TGCAGTGGCCCGGACAGGGGAACGGGTGAGACCCAGTACTTC
CSGPDRGTGETQYF
>TRBV28|TRBJ2-2|-|-
TGTGCCAGCAGTCAACGGAGGGCGGGACCCCTTTCCGGGGAGCTGTTTTTT
CASSQRRAGPLSGELFF
>TRBV6-2/TRBV6-3|TRBJ2-1|-|few
TGTGCCAGCAGAACGGGAGAGGGGGGAGATGAGCAGTTCTTC
CASRTGEGGDEQFF
>TRBV5-1|TRBJ2-1|TRBD2|-
TGCGCCAGTACTCCGGGACTCACTAGCGGGACCATGAATGAGCAGTTCTTC
CASTPGLTSGTMNEQFF
>TRBV7-2|TRBJ1-5|-|-
TGTGCCAGCAGCTTTGGGGTGGGTAGCAATCAGCCCCAGCATTTT
CASSFGVGSNQPQHF
>TRBV20-1|TRBJ1-1|-|few
TGCAGTGCTAGAGATCACAGTGACTGGAACACTGAAGCTTTCTTT
CSARDHSDWNTEAFF